This T cell receptor (beta chain) was sequenced in a study of T cell changes during pregnancy in multiple sclerosis. Profiling relied on immunoSEQ multiplex PCR, and the TCRdb table lists in-frame clones only, not all of them. This table holds tens of thousands of clones, about 93% found once. The sequencing here drew on peripheral blood, taken in the first trimester of pregnancy. The receptor was derived from a female donor with multiple sclerosis, enrolled in a pregnancy study.

The CDR3 is CASEPGHPNTEAFF. The CDR3 region has the DNA TGTGCCAGCGAACCGGGACATCCGAACACTGAAGCTTTCTTT. This chain links TRBV6-5 with TRBJ1-1; TRBD1 might be the D (6 bases). V was trimmed by 8 bases and J by 1 base, leaving 14 bases between them. CDR1 and CDR2 (germline): MNHEY, SVGAGI. The CDR3 totals 14 residues.